Sequencing of this T cell receptor (beta chain) was carried out in a study of blood T cell repertoires in COVID-19. Study details: Acute-phase and convalescent COVID-19 samples originated in the United States, Italy and Spain. The cDNA or gDNA used as material had been derived from T cells, B-cell-depleted T cells, or PBMCs.

Authors' methods: By means of reference gene primer amplification, nucleated cell counts were estimated. The repertoire was sequenced with immunoSEQ multiplex PCR; TCRdb's copy has only in-frame clones and lacks some. The DNA gave D and trimming, while V, J and clone size come from that table. Counted here are roughly 340,000 clones, approximately 89% occurring once; the ten biggest clones make up less than 3.5%. The receptor was isolated from a woman aged 18-29 years who had recovered from COVID-19. What was sequenced was peripheral blood.

The CDR3 nucleotides are TGTGCCAGCAGCAAAGCAACTTTTGAGACCCAGTACTTC. Translated, it gives CASSKATFETQYF. The rearrangement joins TRBV21-1 to TRBJ2-5; the table's D gene call, TRBD2, was not cross checked with the DNA. TRBV21-1 is classified as a pseudogene. This CDR3 has 13 residues.